This T cell receptor beta chain was recorded in a study of blood T cell repertoires in COVID-19. Trimming removed 5 bases at V and 1 base at J, with 17 bases between. Germline CDR1 SGHRS, CDR2 YFSETQ. The CDR3 consists of 16 residues. Measured with immunoSEQ multiplex PCR; TCRdb has only the in-frame clones, and not every one. Of a few hundred thousand clones listed, around 93% are singletons. The chain links TRBV5-1 to TRBJ2-3, with a weak D call TRBD1 (6 bases). This clonotype was sampled from a human donor in a cohort exposed to, infected with or recovered from COVID-19 (not recorded which). The donor label of this sample is uncertain. The sequenced sample was PBMCs or T cells enriched from blood (not recorded which). The CDR3, as DNA: TGCGCCAGCAGTCTTGGACTGAGACAGGGCACAGATACGCAGTATTTT. This gives the protein CASSLGLRQGTDTQYF.